This TCR beta chain was recovered during a study of blood T cell repertoires in COVID-19. The length of the CDR3 is 13 residues. Trimming stripped 5 bases from V and 7 bases from J, with 12 bases between. Germline loops: CDR1 SGHTA, CDR2 FQGNSA. As processed by the authors: From reference gene primer amplification, estimates of nucleated cell counts were derived. TCRdb's copy holds only in-frame clones and misses some; the assay was immunoSEQ multiplex PCR. V and J calls and clone size come straight from that table; D and trimming were deduced from the DNA. The profile shows approximately 50,000 clones, about 81% of them singletons.

This chain connects TRBV7-2 to TRBJ1-3; D possibly corresponds to TRBD1 (6 bases). The TCR comes from a man aged 60 to 75 with COVID-19, enrolled during active disease. The specimen was peripheral blood. The CDR3 sequence is CASSPLTGNTIYF. The CDR3 region has the DNA TGTGCCAGCAGCCCTTTAACAGGGAACACCATATATTTT.